The clone carrying this TCR beta chain was detected many times. After constant-region reverse-primer amplification, full-length variable regions underwent semi-nested PCR with Nested Universal Primer A. Each CDR3 protein is one row after TCRdb ran MiXCR on the 5' RACE reads. Of some 13,000 distinct CDR3 sequences listed, 20% to 30% were seen once; the top ten hold roughly 3.2%. The sample comprised naive CD4+ T cells sorted from blood. Subset of the sample: naive CD4+ T cells, CD4+CD45RA+CD25-. The sequence derives from a female donor with breast cancer.

CDR3 region: CSVESDSDYEQYF. Here the CDR3 DNA reads TGCAGCGTTGAGAGCGACAGTGACTACGAGCAGTACTTC. The V call is TRBV29-1, the J call TRBJ2-7, with D possibly matching TRBD1 (5 bases). Germline values: CDR1 SQVTM, CDR2 ANQGSEA. The CDR3 totals 13 residues. The V end lost 3 bases, the J end lost 3 bases, and 12 bases lay between the germline ends.